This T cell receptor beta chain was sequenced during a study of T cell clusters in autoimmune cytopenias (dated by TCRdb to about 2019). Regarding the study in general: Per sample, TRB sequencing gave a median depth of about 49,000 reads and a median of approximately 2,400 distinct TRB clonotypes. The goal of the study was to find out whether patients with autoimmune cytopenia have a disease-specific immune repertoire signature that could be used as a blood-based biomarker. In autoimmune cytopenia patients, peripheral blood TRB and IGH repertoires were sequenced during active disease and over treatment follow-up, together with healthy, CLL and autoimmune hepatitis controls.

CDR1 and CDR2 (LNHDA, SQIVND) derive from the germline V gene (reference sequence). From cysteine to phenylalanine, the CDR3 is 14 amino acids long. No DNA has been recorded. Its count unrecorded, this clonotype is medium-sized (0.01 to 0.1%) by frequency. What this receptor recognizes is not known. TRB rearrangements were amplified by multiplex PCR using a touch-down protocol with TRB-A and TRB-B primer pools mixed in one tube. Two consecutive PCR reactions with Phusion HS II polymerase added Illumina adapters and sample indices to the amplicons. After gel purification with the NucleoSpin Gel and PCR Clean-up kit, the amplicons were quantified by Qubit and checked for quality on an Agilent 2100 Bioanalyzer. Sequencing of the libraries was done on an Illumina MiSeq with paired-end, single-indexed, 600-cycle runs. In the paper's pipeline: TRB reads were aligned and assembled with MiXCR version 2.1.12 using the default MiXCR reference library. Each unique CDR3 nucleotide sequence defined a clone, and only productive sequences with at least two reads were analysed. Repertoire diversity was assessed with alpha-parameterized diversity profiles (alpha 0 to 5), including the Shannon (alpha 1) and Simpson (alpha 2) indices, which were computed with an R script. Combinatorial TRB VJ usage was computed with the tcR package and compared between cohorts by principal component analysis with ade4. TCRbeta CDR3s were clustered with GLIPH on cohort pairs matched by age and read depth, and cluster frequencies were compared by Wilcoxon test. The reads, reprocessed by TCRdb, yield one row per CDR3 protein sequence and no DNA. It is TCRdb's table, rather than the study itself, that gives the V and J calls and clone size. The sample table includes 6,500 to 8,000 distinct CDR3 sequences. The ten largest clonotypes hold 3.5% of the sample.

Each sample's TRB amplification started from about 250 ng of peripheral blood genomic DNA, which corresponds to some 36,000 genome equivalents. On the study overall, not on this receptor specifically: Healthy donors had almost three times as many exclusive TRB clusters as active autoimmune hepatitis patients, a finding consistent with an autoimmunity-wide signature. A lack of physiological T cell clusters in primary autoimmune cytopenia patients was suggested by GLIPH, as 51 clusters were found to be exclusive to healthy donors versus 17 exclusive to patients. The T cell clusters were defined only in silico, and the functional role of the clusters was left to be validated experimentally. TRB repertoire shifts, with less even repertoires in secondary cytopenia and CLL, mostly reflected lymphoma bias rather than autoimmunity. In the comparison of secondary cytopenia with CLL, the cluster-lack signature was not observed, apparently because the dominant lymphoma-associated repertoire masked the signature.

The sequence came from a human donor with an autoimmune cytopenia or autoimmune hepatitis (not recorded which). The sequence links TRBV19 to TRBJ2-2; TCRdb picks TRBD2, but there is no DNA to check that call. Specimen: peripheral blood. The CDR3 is CASSRQGNTGELFF.